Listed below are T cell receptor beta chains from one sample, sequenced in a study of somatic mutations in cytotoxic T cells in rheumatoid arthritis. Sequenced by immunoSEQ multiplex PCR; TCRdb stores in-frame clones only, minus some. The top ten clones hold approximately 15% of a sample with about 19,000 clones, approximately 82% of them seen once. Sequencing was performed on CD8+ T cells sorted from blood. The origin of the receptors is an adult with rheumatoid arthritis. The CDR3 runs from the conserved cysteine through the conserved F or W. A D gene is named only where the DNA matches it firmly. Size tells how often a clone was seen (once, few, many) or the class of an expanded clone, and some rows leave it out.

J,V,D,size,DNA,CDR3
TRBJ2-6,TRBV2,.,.,TGTGCCAGCAGTGACTGGGCCTCTGGGGCCAACGTCCTGACTTTC,CASSDWASGANVLTF
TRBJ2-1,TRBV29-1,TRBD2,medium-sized,TGCAGCGTCGCCGCGGGGGACGGATACAATGAGCAGTTCTTC,CSVAAGDGYNEQFF
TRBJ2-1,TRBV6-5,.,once,TGTGCCAGCACCACGGCGACAAGACTAGACAATGAGCAGTTCTTC,CASTTATRLDNEQFF
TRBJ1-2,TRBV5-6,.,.,TGTGCCAGCAGCTTGGCCCGAATCTATGGCTACACCTTC,CASSLARIYGYTF
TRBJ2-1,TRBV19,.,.,TGTGCCAGTAGCGACTTCTCCTACAATGAGCAGTTCTTC,CASSDFSYNEQFF
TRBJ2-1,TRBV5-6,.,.,TGTGCCAGCACCCCCCACGTCGGGTACAATGAGCAGTTCTTC,CASTPHVGYNEQFF
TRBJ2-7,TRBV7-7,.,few,TGTGCTAGCAGCTTAGGAACGGGAGCGGACTACGAGCAGTACTTC,CASSLGTGADYEQYF
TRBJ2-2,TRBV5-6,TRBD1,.,TGTGCCAGCAGCATCGGACAGGGGGCCAGGGAGCTGTTTTTT,CASSIGQGARELFF
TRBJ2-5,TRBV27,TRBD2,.,TGTGCCAGCAGTTCCCACCGGGAACTAGCGACCGAAGAGACCCAGTACTTC,CASSSHRELATEETQYF
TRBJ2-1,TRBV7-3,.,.,TGTGCCAGCAGCCCAGGACAGCTCAATGAGCAGTTCTTC,CASSPGQLNEQFF
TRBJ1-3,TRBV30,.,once,TGTGCCTGGATGTGGGAGGCCGCTGGAAACACCATATATTTT,CAWMWEAAGNTIYF
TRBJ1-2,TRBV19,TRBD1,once,TGTGCCAGTAGTACCCCCACCATCGGGACAGGGTCGAACTATGGCTACACCTTC,CASSTPTIGTGSNYGYTF
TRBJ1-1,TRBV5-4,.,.,TGTGCCAGCAGCTACTTCGGGGGAGGCACTGAAGCTTTCTTT,CASSYFGGGTEAFF
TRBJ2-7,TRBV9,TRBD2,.,TGTGCCAGCAGCGCACACGGGGGGGGCTACGAGCAGTACTTC,CASSAHGGGYEQYF
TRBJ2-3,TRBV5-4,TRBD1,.,TGTGCCAGCAGCTTTGCCCGTCCGGGACAGGGCACAGATACGCAGTATTTT,CASSFARPGQGTDTQYF
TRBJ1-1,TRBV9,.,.,TGTGCCAGCAGCGCGGGCCAGGGCACTGAAGCTTTCTTT,CASSAGQGTEAFF
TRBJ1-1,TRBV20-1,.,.,TGCAGTGCTAGCCCGAACACTGAAGCTTTCTTT,CSASPNTEAFF
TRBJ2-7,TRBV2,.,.,TGTGCCAGCAGTGAAGAGCGACTAGGACGGAGAGAGCAGTACTTC,CASSEERLGRREQYF
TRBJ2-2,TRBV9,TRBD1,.,TGTGCCAGCAGCCCCCGGACAGGGGGAATTCGAACGGTACCCGGGGAGCTGTTTTTT,CASSPRTGGIRTVPGELFF
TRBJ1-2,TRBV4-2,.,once,TGTGCCAGCAGCCAAGGGGATGGAAACTATGGCTACACCTTC,CASSQGDGNYGYTF
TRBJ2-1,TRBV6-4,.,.,TGTGCCAGCAGTGAGGGGGATACAAGCGATGAGCAGTTCTTC,CASSEGDTSDEQFF
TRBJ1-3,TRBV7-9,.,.,TGTGCCAGCAGCTCACATATGCCTGGAAACACCATATATTTT,CASSSHMPGNTIYF
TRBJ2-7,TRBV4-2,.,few,TGTGCCAGCAGCCAAGTTGTAACCTACGAGCAGTACTTC,CASSQVVTYEQYF
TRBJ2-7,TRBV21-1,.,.,TGTGCCAGCAGCGCAGATATCCCGGGACTAGCGGGAGTATACGAGCAGTACTTC,CASSADIPGLAGVYEQYF
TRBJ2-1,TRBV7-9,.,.,TGTGCCAGCAGCTCCGAGAAAAATGAGCAGTTCTTC,CASSSEKNEQFF
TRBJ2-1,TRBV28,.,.,TGTGCCAGCAGTTTATCCCGGGAGAGTCCCTACAATGAGCAGTTCTTC,CASSLSRESPYNEQFF
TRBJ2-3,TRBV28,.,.,TGTGCCAGCAGGTACATAAATACGCAGTATTTT,CASRYINTQYF
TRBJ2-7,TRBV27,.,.,TGTGCCAGCAGCCCAGGTGGGCCAGCCTACGAGCAGTACTTC,CASSPGGPAYEQYF
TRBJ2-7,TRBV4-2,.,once,TGTGCCAGCAGCCAAGGGGGTGGGCCCGAATACGAGCAGTACTTC,CASSQGGGPEYEQYF
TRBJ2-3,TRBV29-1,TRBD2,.,TGCAGCGCCCTCCCCTGGAAGCGGGAGTATCCAGATACGCAGTATTTT,CSALPWKREYPDTQYF
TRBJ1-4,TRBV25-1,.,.,TGTGCCAGCAGTGAGCGAGGAGGGGATGAAAAACTGTTTTTT,CASSERGGDEKLFF
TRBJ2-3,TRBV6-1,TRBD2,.,TGTGCCAGCAGTGAAGCGGGGACCCCGGGACTAGCGGCCGGCACAGATACGCAGTATTTT,CASSEAGTPGLAAGTDTQYF
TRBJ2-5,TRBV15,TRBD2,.,TGTGCCACCAGTAAAGCGGGAGTCGGAGAGACCCAGTACTTC,CATSKAGVGETQYF
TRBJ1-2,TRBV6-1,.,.,TGTGCCAGCAGCGGGGCCCCCCGTTACAACTATGGCTACACCTTC,CASSGAPRYNYGYTF
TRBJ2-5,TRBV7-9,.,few,TGTGCCAGCAGCATCGGGGGTCGGGAGGAGACCCAGTACTTC,CASSIGGREETQYF
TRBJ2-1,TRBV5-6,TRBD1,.,TGTGCCAGCAGCCCATGGACAGGGGGAGTAGATGAGCAGTTCTTC,CASSPWTGGVDEQFF
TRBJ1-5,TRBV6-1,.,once,TGTGCCAGCAGTGAAGCGGCGTGGTTCAATCAGCCCCAGCATTTT,CASSEAAWFNQPQHF